This TCR beta chain appears in the sequencing data of a study of T-cell reconstitution after alpha-beta-depleted transplantation in children. Unique molecular identifiers were incorporated during preparation of the TCRbeta library. TCRdb independently ran MiXCR on the PCR reads; one entry per CDR3 protein. The repertoire holds about 590,000 distinct CDR3 sequences, 13% seen once, with about 2% in the top ten. Points from the study as a whole: In patients about two months after transplant, alpha-beta T cells reportedly arose from several hundred expanded graft clones. T-cell numbers and diversity one year post-transplant derived largely from freshly generated T cells. Recipient T cells and thymic progenitors that survived gave rise to the high TCRbeta diversity observed at day 60 in some patients.

Concerning this clonotype itself: Antigen unknown.

Trimming pared 6 bases from V and 0 bases from J, leaving 24 bases between. The CDR3 is 17 amino acids. The germline V gene has CDR1 DFQATT and CDR2 SNEGSKA (reference sequence). V and J are TRBV20-1 and TRBJ2-7; perhaps TRBD2 as D (6 bases). The material was PBMCs, mostly from graft donor cells, obtained 360 days after TCRalphabeta/CD19-depleted stem cell transplant. The clonotype comes from a male patient between 5 and 17 years old who had a stem cell transplant for acute myeloid leukemia, so the T cells may come from the graft donor. The CDR3 DNA follows: TGCAGTGCCGATCGGACCCGCGCCGGGACTGTCTCCTACGAGCAGTACTTC. Encoded protein: CSADRTRAGTVSYEQYF.